This TCR beta chain was profiled in a study of blood T cells in healthy people across ages. Each individual donor underwent a draw of around 9.8 milliliters of peripheral blood. Trimming pared 4 bases from V and 5 bases from J, leaving 13 bases between. The CDR3 length is 15 residues. Germline CDR1 SGHRS, CDR2 YFSETQ. A J-beta primer mix and a sample-barcoded 5' primer were used in a second PCR of roughly 6 to 12 cycles. Per-sample output comprised a minimum of 3 million paired-end reads containing CDR3. TCRdb processed the 5' RACE reads anew with MiXCR; each CDR3 protein has one entry. The sample lists about 770,000 distinct CDR3 sequences; around 43% were seen once.

V gene TRBV5-1 combines with J gene TRBJ1-6, with D unclear. Sample: blood. This receptor was taken from a man aged 55 to 70 in good health. CDR3 coding DNA: TGCGCCAGCAGCCCCGGGAACCCCGATAATTCACCCCTCCACTTT. Protein product: CASSPGNPDNSPLHF.